Listed below are T cell receptor beta chains from one sample, sequenced in a study of cytomegalovirus exposure and HLA in healthy donors. Measured with immunoSEQ multiplex PCR; TCRdb has only the in-frame clones, and not every one. The data hold fewer than 110,000 clones, with 60% to 85% observed a single time. Sequencing was performed on PBMCs. The origin of the receptors is a man aged 50-60 years in good health and CMV-seronegative. Each CDR3 is given without its conserved first and last residue. Clone size, where shown, is once, few, many, or a class for clones that have expanded.

j_call clone_size v_call cdr3_aa
TRBJ2-7 . TRBV7-2 ASCPQGTSGSYEQY
TRBJ1-2 once TRBV6-5 ASRMDSSYGYT
TRBJ2-2 . TRBV7-9 SSNRAGARELF
TRBJ1-1 . TRBV29-1 SVEQTGGTEAF
TRBJ1-2 . TRBV5-4 ASSLWADRGSGYT
TRBJ2-3 . TRBV19 ASSMSGRAFRTDTQY
TRBJ2-3 . TRBV6-5 ASSYQGWSGTDTQY
TRBJ1-5 . TRBV6-6 ASRPTGVDNQPQH
TRBJ2-7 once TRBV27 ASSQKPGQGGYEQY
TRBJ1-2 . TRBV6-5 ASSGGTAYGYT
TRBJ2-7 . TRBV29-1 SVRAGPAYEQY
TRBJ1-1 . TRBV4-2 ASRGREGPNTEAF
TRBJ2-5 . TRBV7-9 ASSFTAGAGETQY
TRBJ1-2 once TRBV7-2 ASTNGFGYT
TRBJ2-5 . TRBV7-6 ASSLRVSETQY
TRBJ2-3 . TRBV18 ASSPSTDTQY
TRBJ2-1 . TRBV7-9 ASSLVTGGDEQF
TRBJ1-2 . TRBV14 ASTATANYGYT
TRBJ2-7 . TRBV29-1 SVDKGDRGYEQY
TRBJ2-7 . TRBV28 ASSLNEREQY